Below, one TCR beta chain is given with its context. The antigen is unknown. These data belong to a study of lymphopenia after photon versus proton radiotherapy. Produced via immunoSEQ multiplex PCR; TCRdb's table is partial and in-frame only. Here the sample spans around 33,000 clones, roughly 89% being singletons. General observations from the study: Survival link was tested only in deceased patients; proton benefit remains a possibility.

CDR1 is SGHTA and CDR2 is FQGNSA in the germline V gene. The CDR3 is 16 amino acids. Trimming shortened V by 1 base and J by 2 bases, and 14 bases separated the two germline ends. The chain has TRBV7-2 and TRBJ2-5; tentatively, D is TRBD2 (5 bases). This sequence was found in a woman aged 70 to 79 with pancreatic cancer. Some clones in this sample may be carry-over from other donors' samples. This material consisted of peripheral blood, taken from a patient treated with proton-based radiotherapy. DNA for the CDR3: TGTGCCAGCAGCTTAGGGGGAGTTGGGTCACAAGAGACCCAGTACTTC. Its translation is CASSLGGVGSQETQYF.